These 18 T cell receptor beta chains came from one sample sequenced in a study of response to subunit inactivated influenza vaccine. TCRdb reprocessed the RT-PCR reads via MiXCR and lists one record per CDR3 protein. The table lists under 800,000 distinct CDR3 sequences, around 13% of them singletons, with 6.5% to 8.5% in the top ten. Sequencing was performed on PBMCs from blood, taken less than 15 days before vaccination. These TCRs come from a middle-aged man who received an inactivated influenza vaccine.

In its sample, this clonotype was seen a few times. The chain couples TRBV12-3 or TRBV12-4 to TRBJ2-1; 7 bases match TRBD2. V gave up 5 bases and J gave up 9 bases; unmatched junction bases: 10. This CDR3 comprises 14 residues. The CDR3 reads CASSDRDYIGEQFF. The DNA for the CDR3 is TGTGCCAGCAGTGACCGGGACTACATCGGTGAGCAGTTCTTC.

This clonotype has ten or more counts. The V and J genes are TRBV5-1 and TRBJ1-5; the D is unclear. Germline-derived CDR1 and CDR2 are SGHRS and YFSETQ. V lost 0 bases to trimming and J lost 6 bases, with 7 bases between them. The CDR3 runs to 13 residues. CDR3 bases: TGCGCCAGCAGCTTGGAACCTGGTCAGCCCCAGCATTTT. Translated: CASSLEPGQPQHF.

Worth noting for this clonotype: With a much larger clone just one base away, this may be a read error. V gene TRBV7-9 combines with J gene TRBJ2-5, with a possible D match to TRBD2 (5 bases). The germline gives CDR1 SEHNR, CDR2 FQNEAQ (reference sequence). CDR3 length: 17 amino acids. V was pared by 1 base and J by 1 base, with 16 bases between. The CDR3 loop reads CASSLGAWRRPQETQYF. The CDR3 DNA reads as TGTGCCAGCAGCTTAGGGGCCTGGAGGCGACCCCAAGAGACCCAGTACTTC.

The sample holds a few counts of this clonotype. V is TRBV7-2 and J is TRBJ2-3; TRBD1 matches at 8 bases. V was clipped by 5 bases and J by 6 bases; unmatched bases: 16. CDR3 size: 17 residues. Germline V gene sequence: CDR1 SGHTA, CDR2 FQGNSA. CDR3 sequence (DNA): TGTGCCAGCAGCCCTACCAGGGGGCGGCTCGTCGGCGATACGCAGTATTTT. It yields the protein CASSPTRGRLVGDTQYF.

V gene TRBV10-3 combines with J gene TRBJ1-2, with 8 bases matching TRBD1. CDR3 length equals 15 residues. In germline, CDR1 is ENHRY, CDR2 SYGVKD. The J segment lost 3 bases and the V segment lost 3 bases, leaving 6 bases of the junction unmatched. The CDR3 sequence: CAISEGQGPYYGYTF. In DNA, the CDR3 is TGTGCCATCAGTGAAGGACAGGGCCCCTACTATGGCTACACCTTC.

The chain links TRBV3-1 to TRBJ2-3; D uncertain. V shed 3 bases and J shed 10 bases, with 17 bases lying between them. Germline V gene data show CDR1 as LGHDT and CDR2 as YNNKEL (reference sequence). This CDR3 region has 14 residues. The CDR3 DNA sequence: TGTGCCAGCAGCCATACTACAGACTCCTTCGCGCAGTATTTT. Translated, it gives CASSHTTDSFAQYF.

The V gene is TRBV14, the J gene TRBJ2-3; maybe TRBD2 (7 bases). The V and J ends lost 0 bases and 1 base respectively, with 11 bases between them. This CDR3 comprises 16 residues. Germline V gene data show CDR1 as SGHDN and CDR2 as FVKESK. The CDR3 nucleotides read TGTGCCAGCAGCCAAGAAGCGGGACAATGCACAGATACGCAGTATTTT. Translating it yields CASSQEAGQCTDTQYF.

CDR3 nucleotides: TGCGCCAGCAGCCAAAATCAGGGGGGCAACGAGCAGTACTTC. Translated, it gives CASSQNQGGNEQYF. The chain links TRBV4-3 to TRBJ2-7; perhaps TRBD1 as D (7 bases). V dropped 2 bases and J dropped 5 bases, with 13 bases sitting between them. CDR3 length equals 14 residues. Germline CDR1 and CDR2: LGHNA and YSLEER.

J is TRBJ2-5 and V is TRBV12-3 or TRBV12-4; no definite D call. The CDR3 is 15 amino acids. V was trimmed by 4 bases and J by 5 bases, leaving 17 bases between them. In DNA form, the CDR3 reads TGTGCCAGCAGTTCCTCGACGGCCTTGGGGGAGACCCAGTACTTC. It codes for CASSSSTALGETQYF.

This chain uses TRBV7-3 with TRBJ2-1, with TRBD1 as a possible D gene (7 bases). Germline assignment: CDR1 SGHTA and CDR2 FQGTGA. CDR3 size: 15 residues. Between the trimmed V and J ends, which lost 5 bases and 2 bases, there was a span of 13 bases. This chain's CDR3 is CASSPGGLPYNEQFF. The CDR3 DNA is TGTGCCAGCAGCCCAGGGGGGCTCCCCTACAATGAGCAGTTCTTC.

This clonotype was seen once. The chain employs TRBV29-1 and TRBJ2-7; 7 bases align to TRBD1. CDR1 and CDR2 (germline): SQVTM, ANQGSEA. Trimming removed 6 bases from V and 5 bases from J; junction bases left unmatched: 4. The CDR3 length is 11 residues. CDR3 DNA sequence: TGCAGCGTGCTTACAGGGGACGAGCAGTACTTC. This translates into CSVLTGDEQYF.

This clonotype turned up a few times. J is TRBJ2-2 and V is TRBV11-2; 8 nucleotides match TRBD2. V dropped 1 base and J dropped 0; count of bases not matched to a gene: 10. Germline lookup yields CDR1 SGHAT and CDR2 FQNNGV. CDR3 length equals 19 residues. The CDR3 region is CASSLVGGGPNANTGELFF. The CDR3 DNA follows: TGTGCCAGCAGCTTAGTCGGGGGGGGCCCCAACGCGAACACCGGGGAGCTGTTTTTT.

The chain has TRBV2 and TRBJ2-1; D remains ambiguous. V dropped 5 bases and J dropped 4 bases, with 9 bases sitting between them. The CDR3 sequence is 13 residues long. Germline loops: CDR1 SNHLY, CDR2 FYNNEI. The CDR3 sequence is CASSFTTYNEQFF. Here the CDR3 DNA reads TGTGCCAGCAGTTTTACCACTTACAATGAGCAGTTCTTC.

This clonotype turned up a few times. This chain connects TRBV29-1 to TRBJ1-2; TRBD1 might be the D (6 bases). The CDR3 extends over 13 amino acids. Trimming cost V 5 bases and J 5 bases, with 15 bases left between them. Germline V gene lookup returns CDR1 SQVTM and CDR2 ANQGSEA. The CDR3 is CSVIGRGPYGYTF. In DNA form, the CDR3 reads TGCAGCGTTATAGGCAGGGGCCCTTATGGCTACACCTTC.

This clonotype has only a few counts. The chain is built from TRBV4-1 and TRBJ2-3; 10 nucleotides align to TRBD2. This CDR3 contains 17 residues. Unmatched junction bases numbered 8, after V lost 5 bases and J lost 0 bases. Looked up from germline, CDR1 is MGHRA and CDR2 is YSYEKL. The chain's CDR3 is CASSASSGGTSTDTQYF. Written as DNA, the CDR3 is TGCGCCAGCAGCGCCTCTAGCGGGGGAACTAGCACAGATACGCAGTATTTT.

The chain links TRBV29-1 to TRBJ2-3, with TRBD2 matching over 14 bases. Looked up from germline, CDR1 is SQVTM and CDR2 is ANQGSEA. With 6 bases clipped from V and 2 bases from J, the junction kept 4 bases outside the gene matches. The CDR3 extends over 15 amino acids. The CDR3 here is CSVGTSGSSTDTQYF. CDR3 coding DNA: TGCAGCGTGGGGACTAGCGGGAGTTCCACAGATACGCAGTATTTT.

This chain connects TRBV28 to TRBJ2-4, with no clear D. Per germline, CDR1 MDHEN and CDR2 SYDVKM. With 6 bases removed from V and 8 bases from J, the gap between germline ends came to 14 bases. The length of the CDR3 is 13 residues. CDR3 nucleotide sequence: TGTGCCAGCAGGGGTGCCCTCGAGGACATTCAGTACTTC. This gives the protein CASRGALEDIQYF.

This clonotype was seen only once. This chain joins TRBV5-6 and TRBJ2-1; TRBD1 matches at 7 bases. The CDR3 has 16 residues. Germline assignment: CDR1 SGHDT and CDR2 YYEEEE. V was clipped by 4 bases and J by 1 base; unmatched bases: 8. CDR3 nucleotide sequence: TGTGCCAGCAGCCTGAGACAGGGAGTGTCCTACAATGAGCAGTTCTTC. Translating gives CASSLRQGVSYNEQFF.